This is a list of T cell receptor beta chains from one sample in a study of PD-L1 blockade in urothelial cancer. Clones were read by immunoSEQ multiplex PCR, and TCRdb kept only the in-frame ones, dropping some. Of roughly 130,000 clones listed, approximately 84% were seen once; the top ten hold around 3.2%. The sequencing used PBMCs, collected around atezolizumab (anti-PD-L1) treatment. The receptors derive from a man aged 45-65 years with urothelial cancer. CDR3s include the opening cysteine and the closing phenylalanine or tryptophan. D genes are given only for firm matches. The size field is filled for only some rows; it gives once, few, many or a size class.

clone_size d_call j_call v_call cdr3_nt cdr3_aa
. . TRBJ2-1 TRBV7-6 TGTGCCAGCAGCTCCGTAGGTTTGGAGCGGTTCTTC CASSSVGLERFF
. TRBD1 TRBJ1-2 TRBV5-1 TGCGCCAGCAGCCCCGAGGGGACAGGGCACGGCTACACCTTC CASSPEGTGHGYTF
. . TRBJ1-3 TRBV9 TGTGCCAGCAGCGACGGAGGGTTAAACACCATATATTTT CASSDGGLNTIYF
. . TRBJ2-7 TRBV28 TGTGCCAGCAGTTTCGGGGAAAGATACGAGCAGTACTTC CASSFGERYEQYF
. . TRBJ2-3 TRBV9 TGTGCCAGCAGCGTAGTTGCGCGGGATACGCAGTATTTT CASSVVARDTQYF
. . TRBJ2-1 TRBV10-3 TGTGCCATCAGTGGAGTAGCGAGCTCCTACAATGAGCAGTTCTTC CAISGVASSYNEQFF
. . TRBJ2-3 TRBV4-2 TGTGCCAGCAGCCAAGACGGGATTAGCACAGATACGCAGTATTTT CASSQDGISTDTQYF
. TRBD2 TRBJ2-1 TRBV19 TGTGCCAGTAGTATATCGGGACTAGCGGACAATGAGCAGTTCTTC CASSISGLADNEQFF
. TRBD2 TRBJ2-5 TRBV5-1 TGCGCCAGCAGCTTGGCGGGACTAGCGGGGGACCCTTGGCAAGAGACCCAGTACTTC CASSLAGLAGDPWQETQYF
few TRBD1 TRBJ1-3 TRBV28 TGTGCCAGCAGGTCGGACAGGGGTAGAAACACCATATATTTT CASRSDRGRNTIYF